Included here is one TCR beta chain sequence, with context. This entry belongs to a study of blood T cell repertoires in COVID-19. Study-level background: The samples span acute and convalescent COVID-19 from the United States, Italy and Spain.

Measured with immunoSEQ multiplex PCR; TCRdb has only the in-frame clones, and not every one. The table lists tens of thousands of clones, around four fifths of them singletons, with around 5% in the top ten. The CDR3 sequence is 15 residues long. Trimming left V 3 bases short and J 1 base short, with 10 bases between. Germline V gives CDR1 KGHSH, CDR2 LQKENI. The chain uses TRBV18 and TRBJ1-3; D is unclear. Sequences were obtained from peripheral blood. This clonotype originated in a man between 70 and 80 years old with acute or convalescent COVID-19. CDR3 nucleotides: TGTGCCAGCTCACCCTCCTACGGGTCTGGAAACACCATATATTTT. This gives the protein CASSPSYGSGNTIYF.